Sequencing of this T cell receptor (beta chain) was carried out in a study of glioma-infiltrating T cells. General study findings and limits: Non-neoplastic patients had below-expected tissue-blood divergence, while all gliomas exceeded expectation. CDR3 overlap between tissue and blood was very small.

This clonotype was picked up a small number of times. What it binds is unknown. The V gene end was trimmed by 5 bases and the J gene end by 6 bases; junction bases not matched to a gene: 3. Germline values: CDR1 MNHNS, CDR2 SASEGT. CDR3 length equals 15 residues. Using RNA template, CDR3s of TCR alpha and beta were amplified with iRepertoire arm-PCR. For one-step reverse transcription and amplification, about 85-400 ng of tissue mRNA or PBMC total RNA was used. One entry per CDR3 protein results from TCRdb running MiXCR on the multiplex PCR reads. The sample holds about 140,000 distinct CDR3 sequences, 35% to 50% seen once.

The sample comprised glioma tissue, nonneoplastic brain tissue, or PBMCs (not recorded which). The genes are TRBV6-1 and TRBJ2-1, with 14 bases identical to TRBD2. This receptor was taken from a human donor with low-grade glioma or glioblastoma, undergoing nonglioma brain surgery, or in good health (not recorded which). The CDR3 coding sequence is TGTGCCAGCAGTCAGACTAGCGGGGGGGCCAATGAGCAGTTCTTC. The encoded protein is CASSQTSGGANEQFF.